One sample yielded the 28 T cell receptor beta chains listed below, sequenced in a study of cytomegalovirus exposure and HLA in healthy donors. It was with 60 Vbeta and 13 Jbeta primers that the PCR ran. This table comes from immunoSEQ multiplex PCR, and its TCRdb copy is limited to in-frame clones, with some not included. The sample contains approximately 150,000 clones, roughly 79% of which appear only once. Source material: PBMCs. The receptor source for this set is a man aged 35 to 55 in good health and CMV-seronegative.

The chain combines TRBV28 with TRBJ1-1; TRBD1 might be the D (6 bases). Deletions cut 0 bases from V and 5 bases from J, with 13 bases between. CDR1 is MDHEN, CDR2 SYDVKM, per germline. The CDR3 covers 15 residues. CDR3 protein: CASSLWGGGGTEAFF. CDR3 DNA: TGTGCCAGCAGTTTATGGGGAGGGGGGGGAACTGAAGCTTTCTTT. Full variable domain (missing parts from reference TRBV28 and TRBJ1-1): DVKVTQSSRYLVKRTGEKVFLECVQDMDHENMFWYRQDPGLGLRLIYFSYDVKMKEKGDIPEGYSVSREKKERFSLILESASTNQTSMYLCASSLWGGGGTEAFFGQGTRLTVV.

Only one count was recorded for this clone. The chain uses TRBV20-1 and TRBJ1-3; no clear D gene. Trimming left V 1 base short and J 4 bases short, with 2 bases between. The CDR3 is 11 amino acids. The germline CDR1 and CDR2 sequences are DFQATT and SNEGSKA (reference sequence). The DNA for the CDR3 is TGCAGTGCTAGAGCGGGAAACACCATATATTTT. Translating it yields CSARAGNTIYF.

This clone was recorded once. In nucleotides, the CDR3 is TGCAGCGTTGTTTACAGGGGTCCCTCCTACGAGCAGTACTTC. It yields the protein CSVVYRGPSYEQYF. The chain links TRBV29-1 to TRBJ2-7; 7 nucleotides agree with TRBD1. The CDR3 extends over 14 amino acids. Germline CDR1 is SQVTM and CDR2 is ANQGSEA. With 4 bases clipped from V and 0 bases from J, the junction kept 6 bases outside the gene matches.

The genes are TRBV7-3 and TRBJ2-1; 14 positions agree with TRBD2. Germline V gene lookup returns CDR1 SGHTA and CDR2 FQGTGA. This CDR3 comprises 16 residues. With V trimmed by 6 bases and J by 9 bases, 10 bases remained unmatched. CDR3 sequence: CASRRTGTSGSGEQFF. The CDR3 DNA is TGTGCCAGCAGGAGAACCGGGACTAGCGGGAGTGGTGAGCAGTTCTTC.

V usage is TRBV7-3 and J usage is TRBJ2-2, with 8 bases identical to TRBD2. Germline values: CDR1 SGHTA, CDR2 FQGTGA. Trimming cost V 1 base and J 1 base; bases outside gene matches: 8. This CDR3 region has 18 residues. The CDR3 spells CASSLNGLAGLNTGELFF. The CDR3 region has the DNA TGTGCCAGCAGCTTAAATGGCTTAGCGGGGTTGAACACCGGGGAGCTGTTTTTT.

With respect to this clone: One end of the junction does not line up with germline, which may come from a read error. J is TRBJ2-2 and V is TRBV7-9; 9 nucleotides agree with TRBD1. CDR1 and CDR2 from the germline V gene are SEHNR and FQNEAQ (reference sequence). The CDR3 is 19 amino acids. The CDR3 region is CSSSSRGQGRDGFTGELFF. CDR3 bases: TGTTCCAGCAGCTCACGCGGACAGGGGAGGGACGGGTTCACCGGGGAGCTGTTTTTT.

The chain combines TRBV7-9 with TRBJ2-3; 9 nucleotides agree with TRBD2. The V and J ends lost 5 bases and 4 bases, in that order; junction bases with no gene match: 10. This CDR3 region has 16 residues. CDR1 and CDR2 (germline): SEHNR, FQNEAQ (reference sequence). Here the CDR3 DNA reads TGTGCCAGCAGCCCCCATTGGCGGGAGGGCCCAGATACGCAGTATTTT. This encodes CASSPHWREGPDTQYF.

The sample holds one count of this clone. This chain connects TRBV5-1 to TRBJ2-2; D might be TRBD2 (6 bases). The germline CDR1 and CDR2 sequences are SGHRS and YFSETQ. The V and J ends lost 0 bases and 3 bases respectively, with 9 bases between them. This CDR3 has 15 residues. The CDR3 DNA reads TGCGCCAGCAGCTTGGTAACGGGAGACACCGGGGAGCTGTTTTTT. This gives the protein CASSLVTGDTGELFF.

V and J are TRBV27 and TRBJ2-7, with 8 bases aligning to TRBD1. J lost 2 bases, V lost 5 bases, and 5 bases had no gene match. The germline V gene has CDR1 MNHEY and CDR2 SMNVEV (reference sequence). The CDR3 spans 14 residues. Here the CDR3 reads CASSDRGRPYEQYF. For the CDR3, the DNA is TGTGCCAGCAGTGACAGGGGTAGGCCCTACGAGCAGTACTTC.

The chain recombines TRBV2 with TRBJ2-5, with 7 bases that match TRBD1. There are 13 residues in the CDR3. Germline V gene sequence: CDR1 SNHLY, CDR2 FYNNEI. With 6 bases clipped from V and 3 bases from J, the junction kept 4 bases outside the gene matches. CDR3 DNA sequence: TGTGCCAGCAGGGTTGACAGGGAAGAGACCCAGTACTTC. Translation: CASRVDREETQYF.

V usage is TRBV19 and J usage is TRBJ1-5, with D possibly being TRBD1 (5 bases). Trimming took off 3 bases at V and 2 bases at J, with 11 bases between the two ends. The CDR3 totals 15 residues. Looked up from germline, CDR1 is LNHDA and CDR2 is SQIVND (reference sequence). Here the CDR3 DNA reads TGTGCCAGTAGTATCTTGGGGGGAGGCAATCAGCCCCAGCATTTT. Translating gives CASSILGGGNQPQHF.

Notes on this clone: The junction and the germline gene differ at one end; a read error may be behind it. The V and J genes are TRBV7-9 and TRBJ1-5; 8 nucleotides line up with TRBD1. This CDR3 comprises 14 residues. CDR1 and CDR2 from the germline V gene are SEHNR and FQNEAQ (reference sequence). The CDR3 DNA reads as TGTTCCAGCAGCTTTGGACAGGGAGAGAAGCCCCAGCATTTT. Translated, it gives CSSSFGQGEKPQHF.

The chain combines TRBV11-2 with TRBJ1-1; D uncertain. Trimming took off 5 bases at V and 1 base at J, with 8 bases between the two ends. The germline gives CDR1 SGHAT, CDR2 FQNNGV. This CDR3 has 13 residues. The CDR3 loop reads CASSQQENTEAFF. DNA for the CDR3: TGTGCCAGCAGCCAGCAGGAGAACACTGAAGCTTTCTTT. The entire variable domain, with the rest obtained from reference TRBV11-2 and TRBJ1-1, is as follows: EAGVAQSPRYKIIEKRQSVAFWCNPISGHATLYWYQQILGQGPKLLIQFQNNGVVDDSQLPKDRFSAERLKGVDSTLKIQPAKLEDSAVYLCASSQQENTEAFFGQGTRLTVV.

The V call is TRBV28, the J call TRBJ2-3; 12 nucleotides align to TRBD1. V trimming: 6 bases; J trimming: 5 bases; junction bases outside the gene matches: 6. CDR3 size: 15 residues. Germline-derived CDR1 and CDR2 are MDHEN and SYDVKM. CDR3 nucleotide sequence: TGTGCCAGCAGACCCGGGACAGGGGGCAGAGATACGCAGTATTTT. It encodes CASRPGTGGRDTQYF. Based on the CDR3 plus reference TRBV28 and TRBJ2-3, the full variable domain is DVKVTQSSRYLVKRTGEKVFLECVQDMDHENMFWYRQDPGLGLRLIYFSYDVKMKEKGDIPEGYSVSREKKERFSLILESASTNQTSMYLCASRPGTGGRDTQYFGPGTRLTVL.

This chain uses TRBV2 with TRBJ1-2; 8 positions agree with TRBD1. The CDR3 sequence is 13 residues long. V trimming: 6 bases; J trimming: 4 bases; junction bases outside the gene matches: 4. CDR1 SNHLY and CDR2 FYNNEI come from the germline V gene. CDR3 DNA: TGTGCCAGCAGCGTAACAGGGGGCTATGGCTACACCTTC. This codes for CASSVTGGYGYTF.

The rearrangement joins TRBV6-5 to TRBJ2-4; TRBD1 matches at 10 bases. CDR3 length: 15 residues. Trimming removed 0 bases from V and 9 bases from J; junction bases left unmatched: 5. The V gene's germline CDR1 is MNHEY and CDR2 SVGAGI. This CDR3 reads CASSYSRDRGGIQYF. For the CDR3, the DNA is TGTGCCAGCAGTTACTCGAGGGACAGGGGCGGCATTCAGTACTTC.

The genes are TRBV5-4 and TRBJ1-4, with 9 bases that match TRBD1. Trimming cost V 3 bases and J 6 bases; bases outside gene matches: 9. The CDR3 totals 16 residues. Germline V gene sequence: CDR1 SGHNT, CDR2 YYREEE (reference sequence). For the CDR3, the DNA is TGTGCCAGCAGCTGGGGCAGGGACAGGGCTTATGAAAAACTGTTTTTT. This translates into CASSWGRDRAYEKLFF.

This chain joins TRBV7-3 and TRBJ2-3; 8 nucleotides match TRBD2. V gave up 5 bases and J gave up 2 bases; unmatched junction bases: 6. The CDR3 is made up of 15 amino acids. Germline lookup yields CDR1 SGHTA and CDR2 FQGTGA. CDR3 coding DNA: TGTGCCAGCAGCCCGTACGGGGGGGACACAGATACGCAGTATTTT. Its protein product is CASSPYGGDTDTQYF.

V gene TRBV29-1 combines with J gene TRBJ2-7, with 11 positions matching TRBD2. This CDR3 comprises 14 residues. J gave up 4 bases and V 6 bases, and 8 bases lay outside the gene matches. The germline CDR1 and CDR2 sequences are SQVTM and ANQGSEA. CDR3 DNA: TGCAGCGTCACACTAGCGGGAGCTAGGTACGAGCAGTACGTC. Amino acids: CSVTLAGARYEQYV.

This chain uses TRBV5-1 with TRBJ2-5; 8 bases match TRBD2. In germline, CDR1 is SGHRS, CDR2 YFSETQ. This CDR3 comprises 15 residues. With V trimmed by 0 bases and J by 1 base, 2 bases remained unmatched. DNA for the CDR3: TGCGCCAGCAGCTTGGTAACTAGCGGCCAAGAGACCCAGTACTTC. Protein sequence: CASSLVTSGQETQYF.

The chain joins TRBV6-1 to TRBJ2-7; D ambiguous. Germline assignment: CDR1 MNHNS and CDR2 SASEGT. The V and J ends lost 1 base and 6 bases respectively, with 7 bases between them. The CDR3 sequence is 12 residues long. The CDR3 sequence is CASSEGWSEQYF. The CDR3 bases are TGTGCCAGCAGTGAAGGATGGAGCGAGCAGTACTTC.

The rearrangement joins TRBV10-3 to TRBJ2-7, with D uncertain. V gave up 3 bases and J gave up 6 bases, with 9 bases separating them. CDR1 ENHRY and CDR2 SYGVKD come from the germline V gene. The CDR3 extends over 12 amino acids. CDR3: CAISENSIEQYF. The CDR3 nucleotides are TGTGCCATCAGTGAAAATTCTATCGAGCAGTACTTC.

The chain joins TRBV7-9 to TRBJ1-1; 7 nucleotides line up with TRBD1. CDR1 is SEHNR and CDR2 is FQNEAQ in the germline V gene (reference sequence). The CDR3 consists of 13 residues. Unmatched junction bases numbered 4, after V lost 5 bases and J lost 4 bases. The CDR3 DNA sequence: TGTGCCAGCAGCACCCGGGACAGCACTGAAGCTTTCTTT. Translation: CASSTRDSTEAFF. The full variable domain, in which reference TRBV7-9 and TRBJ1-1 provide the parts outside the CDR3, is DTGVSQNPRHKITKRGQNVTFRCDPISEHNRLYWYRQTLGQGPEFLTYFQNEAQLEKSRLLSDRFSAERPKGSFSTLEIQRTEQGDSAMYLCASSTRDSTEAFFGQGTRLTVV.

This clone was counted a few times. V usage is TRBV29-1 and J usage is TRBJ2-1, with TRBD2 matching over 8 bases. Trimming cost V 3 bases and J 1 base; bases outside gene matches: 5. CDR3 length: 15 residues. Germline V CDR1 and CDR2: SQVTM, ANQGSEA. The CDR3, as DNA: TGCAGCGTTGAGAGCGAGCGGGGGTCCTACAATGAGCAGTTCTTC. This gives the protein CSVESERGSYNEQFF.

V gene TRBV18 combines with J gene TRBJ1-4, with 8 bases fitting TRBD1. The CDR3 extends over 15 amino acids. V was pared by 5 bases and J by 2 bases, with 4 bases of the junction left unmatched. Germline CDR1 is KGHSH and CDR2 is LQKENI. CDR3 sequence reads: CASSLGQETNEKLFF. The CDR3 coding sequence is TGTGCCAGCTCATTGGGACAGGAGACTAATGAAAAACTGTTTTTT.

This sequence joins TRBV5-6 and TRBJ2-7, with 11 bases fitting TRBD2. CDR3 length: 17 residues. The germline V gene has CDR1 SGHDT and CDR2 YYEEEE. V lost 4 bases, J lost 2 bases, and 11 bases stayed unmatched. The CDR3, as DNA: TGTGCCAGCAGCCATGCCGGGACTAGCGGTCCCCCCTACGAGCAGTACTTC. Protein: CASSHAGTSGPPYEQYF.

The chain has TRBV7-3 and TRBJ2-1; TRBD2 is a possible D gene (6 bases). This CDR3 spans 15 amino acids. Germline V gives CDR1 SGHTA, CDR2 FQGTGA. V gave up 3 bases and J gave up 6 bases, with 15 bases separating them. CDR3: CASSFQGGPSNEQFF. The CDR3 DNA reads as TGTGCCAGCAGCTTTCAGGGAGGCCCCTCCAATGAGCAGTTCTTC.

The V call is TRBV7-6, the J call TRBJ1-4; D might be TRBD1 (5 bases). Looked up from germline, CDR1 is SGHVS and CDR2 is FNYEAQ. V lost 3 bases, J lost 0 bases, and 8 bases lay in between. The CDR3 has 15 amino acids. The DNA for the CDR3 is TGTGCCAGCAGCTTTCGGGGGGCAACTAATGAAAAACTGTTTTTT. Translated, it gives CASSFRGATNEKLFF.